This T cell receptor beta chain was captured in a study of cytomegalovirus exposure and HLA in healthy donors (dated by TCRdb to the late 2010s). Describing the broader study: The 500 to 800 repertoires of the first cohort and the 120 validation repertoires were produced on the same platform, according to a later analysis. To predict cytomegalovirus infection status, the study combined high-throughput TCR immunosequencing, statistical association of individual TCRs with disease status, and machine learning. A separate validation cohort of 90 to 150 different subjects was used in addition to the roughly 620-subject first cohort. The study was designed to test whether signatures of past pathogen exposure could be identified by cataloging public T cell receptors.

What the authors observed across the whole study: The study gave a list of under 200 TCR beta chains associated with cytomegalovirus. A few of the identified cytomegalovirus-associated TCR beta chains were confirmed in vitro to be specific for cytomegalovirus antigens. In both the original and validation cohorts, the classifier was reported to diagnose cytomegalovirus status with high specificity and sensitivity. Most TCR sequences were observed very rarely across donors, whereas some public TCRs were present in many individuals. Subsequent analysis determined that TCRs grouped into clusters in the first cohort also showed a tendency toward co-occurrence across the roughly 110 validation repertoires, and 85% to 95% of cluster scores exceeded 0. The authors suggested that the approach could potentially be extended to other disease states and immunological phenotypes. The validation cohort had no HLA typing available for a later analysis, so co-occurrence within that cohort was assessed over all 110 or so repertoires.

Separate from the approximately 730-subject first cohort, the validation cohort of some 130 subjects was the group to which the donors belonged. Libraries were constructed by the immunoSEQ multiplex PCR assay. The paper's data handling went like this. To diagnose cytomegalovirus status from the catalog of TCR beta chain sequences, a statistical classification framework was built. TCRdb holds this immuneACCESS table with in-frame rearrangements only. Some clones are missing; in checked studies, unresolved V genes explain under half, and the rest has no known cause. That table supplies the V and J calls and clone size; D and trimming were determined from the DNA. The sample contains 95,000 to 120,000 clones, roughly 88% of them found a single time. Roughly 3% of the sample comes from the top ten. Worth noting for this clone: No antigen is known for it. No much larger clone exists at a distance of one base, and base qualities are not known.

CDR1 SGDLS and CDR2 YYNGEE were looked up in the germline V gene. The junction shows trimming of 0 bases on V and 7 bases on J, plus 13 bases between the germline ends. Its CDR3 holds 14 amino acids, cysteine through phenylalanine. Only the CDR3 DNA is retained, 42 bases long and in frame from the first base. What was sequenced was PBMCs. Here the chain combines TRBV9 and TRBJ1-2; TRBD1 could be the D gene, as 6 bases match. This clonotype was sampled from a young woman in good health and CMV-seronegative. For the CDR3, the sequence is CASSVGGGLRGYTF. The nucleotide sequence is TGTGCCAGCAGCGTAGGGGGGGGCTTACGTGGCTACACCTTC.